Listed here are 7 T cell receptor beta chains from one sample, sequenced in a study of CD8 T cells in Susac syndrome. Reverse transcription used about 0.45 to 1 ug RNA and random hexamers. TCRdb redid the calling of the immunoSEQ multiplex PCR reads with MiXCR, one entry per CDR3 protein. The data contain a few hundred thousand distinct CDR3 sequences, almost 85% of them singletons. Input material: CD8+ T cells from PBMCs. All receptors derive from a human donor with multiple sclerosis.

This chain links TRBV2 with TRBJ2-7; D gene uncertain. There are 13 residues in the CDR3. The V gene lost 3 bases and the J gene lost 3 bases, with 9 bases spanning the gap. Germline V gene lookup returns CDR1 SNHLY and CDR2 FYNNEI. CDR3 sequence: CASSEGPDYEQYF. The CDR3 coding sequence is TGTGCCAGCAGTGAGGGTCCTGACTACGAGCAGTACTTC.

The CDR3 here is CASSPRTSGRGDTQYF. In nucleotides, the CDR3 is TGCGCCAGCAGCCCTCGGACTAGCGGGAGAGGAGATACGCAGTATTTT. The chain uses TRBV5-1 and TRBJ2-3, with 13 bases that match TRBD2. The V gene end was trimmed by 4 bases and the J gene end by 5 bases; junction bases not matched to a gene: 7. The CDR3 runs to 16 residues. Germline assignment: CDR1 SGHRS and CDR2 YFSETQ.

CDR3 coding DNA: TGTGCCAGCAGTTTATCCCCCGGACCGAACACTGAAGCTTTCTTT. Protein product: CASSLSPGPNTEAFF. The chain links TRBV28 to TRBJ1-1; D is undetermined. The CDR3 runs to 15 residues. V was cut by 1 base and J by 1 base, with 10 bases left in between. Germline assignment: CDR1 MDHEN and CDR2 SYDVKM. The full variable domain, in which reference TRBV28 and TRBJ1-1 provide the parts outside the CDR3, is DVKVTQSSRYLVKRTGEKVFLECVQDMDHENMFWYRQDPGLGLRLIYFSYDVKMKEKGDIPEGYSVSREKKERFSLILESASTNQTSMYLCASSLSPGPNTEAFFGQGTRLTVV.

The chain carries TRBV7-9 and TRBJ2-3; D unresolved. The CDR3 contains 15 residues. The V end was cut by 5 bases, the J end by 7 bases, with 19 bases between. Germline CDR1 reads SEHNR; CDR2 reads FQNEAQ (reference sequence). This CDR3 is CASSPNYRQLHTQYF. The CDR3 bases are TGTGCCAGCAGCCCAAACTACCGTCAGCTACATACGCAGTATTTT.

This clonotype has a handful of counts. The chain links TRBV5-6 to TRBJ2-7; 7 bases are a match to TRBD1. V dropped 0 bases and J dropped 3; count of bases not matched to a gene: 3. Germline CDR1 SGHDT, CDR2 YYEEEE. This CDR3 contains 14 residues. The DNA for the CDR3 is TGTGCCAGCAGCTTGGGGGACAGCTTCTACGAGCAGTACTTC. It specifies CASSLGDSFYEQYF.

This chain links TRBV7-8 with TRBJ2-2; TRBD2 might be the D (5 bases). The CDR3 has 15 amino acids. Germline V gene lookup returns CDR1 SGHVS and CDR2 FQNEAQ. V was pared by 7 bases and J by 6 bases, with 18 bases between. The CDR3 DNA sequence: TGTGCCAGCATCCAGGACGGGAAACCACCCGGGGAGCTGTTTTTT. Amino acids: CASIQDGKPPGELFF.

The table lists this clonotype with a count of one. This chain links TRBV5-4 with TRBJ2-1, with 10 bases lining up with TRBD2. The length of the CDR3 is 17 residues. The germline CDR1 and CDR2 sequences are SGHNT and YYREEE (reference sequence). V trimming: 5 bases; J trimming: 8 bases; junction bases outside the gene matches: 16. CDR3 in DNA: TGTGCCAGCAGTAAAGGCGGGCCTAGCGGGAGAACGGATGAGCAGTTCTTC. Protein product: CASSKGGPSGRTDEQFF.